This T cell receptor beta chain was found in a study of cytomegalovirus exposure and HLA in healthy donors. The PCR ran on 60 Vbeta and 13 Jbeta primers. Profiling relied on immunoSEQ multiplex PCR, and the TCRdb table lists in-frame clones only, not all of them. The listing records about 160,000 clones. Study outcomes and limitations: The classifier reportedly diagnosed cytomegalovirus status with high sensitivity and specificity. A later analysis reportedly found that, within productive TCRs, an Asian-associated ancestry cluster had fewer N-insertions than the mean observed across the 666 donors. Relative to equally common others, HLA-associated TCR beta chains showed greater clonal expansion in a later analysis. As confirmed in vitro, a few CMV-associated chains were specific for CMV antigens.

In the case of this clone: Its antigen is unknown.

The length of the CDR3 is 15 residues. Germline CDR1 reads SGHVS; CDR2 reads FQNEAQ. The V gene end was trimmed by 0 bases and the J gene end by 2 bases; junction bases not matched to a gene: 3. Material: PBMCs. The clonotype originates from a woman in her sixties in good health and CMV-seronegative. This chain joins TRBV7-8 and TRBJ2-7; the match to TRBD1 covers 8 bases. The CDR3 sequence is CASSLAGQVAYEQYF. In DNA form, the CDR3 reads TGTGCCAGCAGCTTAGCGGGACAGGTAGCCTACGAGCAGTACTTC.